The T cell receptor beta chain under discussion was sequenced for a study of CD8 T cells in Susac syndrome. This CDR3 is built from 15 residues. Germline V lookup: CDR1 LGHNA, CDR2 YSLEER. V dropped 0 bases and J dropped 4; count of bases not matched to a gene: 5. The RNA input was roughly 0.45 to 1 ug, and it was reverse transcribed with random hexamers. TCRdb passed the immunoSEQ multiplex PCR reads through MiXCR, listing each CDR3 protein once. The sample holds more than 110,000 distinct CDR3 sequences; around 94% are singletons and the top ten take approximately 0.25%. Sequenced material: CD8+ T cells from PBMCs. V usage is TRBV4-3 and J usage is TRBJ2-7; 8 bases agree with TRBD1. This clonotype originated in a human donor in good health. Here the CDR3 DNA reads TGCGCCAGCAGCCAAGAAAGGACAGGGAGTTACGAGCAGTACTTC. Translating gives CASSQERTGSYEQYF.